These 6 T cell receptor beta chains were all obtained from the same sample, sequenced in a study of cytomegalovirus exposure and HLA in healthy donors. PCR amplification relied on 60 Vbeta primers (plus 13 Jbeta primers). The assay was immunoSEQ multiplex PCR, and TCRdb's table has in-frame clones only and misses some. The repertoire has under 55,000 clones, around 72% of them found once; the top ten carry roughly 2.9%. The sample taken for sequencing was PBMCs. These TCRs come from a man aged 18 to 30 in good health and CMV-seronegative.

In DNA, the CDR3 is TGCGCCAGCAGCTTGTCTAGCACAGATACGCAGTATTTT. It translates to CASSLSSTDTQYF. V and J are TRBV5-1 and TRBJ2-3; D not resolved. The CDR3 consists of 13 residues. Per the germline V gene, CDR1 is SGHRS and CDR2 is YFSETQ. The ends were cut back, 1 base at V and 0 bases at J, with 3 bases in the middle.

The chain employs TRBV9 and TRBJ1-6; 7 nucleotides match TRBD1. V lost 0 bases to trimming and J lost 10 bases; unmatched junction nucleotides: 13. This CDR3 contains 17 residues. Germline CDR1 reads SGDLS; CDR2 reads YYNGEE. The CDR3 nucleotides read TGTGCCAGCAGCGTAGGGCCGAAAACAGGGGCCGGCTCACCCCTCCACTTT. Protein: CASSVGPKTGAGSPLHF.

This clone was seen more than once but under ten times. The genes are TRBV5-1 and TRBJ2-1; TRBD2 matches at 9 bases. This CDR3 spans 16 amino acids. Germline V gives CDR1 SGHRS, CDR2 YFSETQ. After removal of 3 bases from V and 2 bases from J, the junction contained 6 bases not matched to a gene. This chain's CDR3 is CASSWIAGVTYNEQFF. CDR3 coding DNA: TGCGCCAGCAGCTGGATAGCGGGAGTCACCTACAATGAGCAGTTCTTC.

V and J are TRBV30 and TRBJ1-1, with D perhaps TRBD1 (6 bases). Germline assignment: CDR1 GTSNPN and CDR2 SVGIG (reference sequence). V gave up 4 bases and J gave up 2 bases, with 8 bases separating them. This CDR3 is 12 amino acids long. In DNA form, the CDR3 reads TGTGCCTGGATACAGGGAAACACTGAAGCTTTCTTT. Amino acids: CAWIQGNTEAFF.

This clone was picked up a small number of times. The rearrangement uses TRBV9 and TRBJ2-2; 7 bases align to TRBD2. J was trimmed by 4 bases and V by 3 bases; bases with no gene match: 3. The V gene's germline CDR1 is SGDLS and CDR2 YYNGEE. This CDR3 has 14 amino acids. The CDR3 protein is CASSGPGGTGELFF. CDR3 sequence (DNA): TGTGCCAGCAGCGGCCCGGGGGGCACCGGGGAGCTGTTTTTT.

The chain joins TRBV9 to TRBJ2-7, with 12 bases matching TRBD2. J lost 4 bases, V lost 3 bases, and 2 bases had no gene match. The CDR3 runs 14 residues. Germline values: CDR1 SGDLS, CDR2 YYNGEE. The CDR3 DNA reads as TGTGCCAGCAGCGCAGGACTAGCGGGATACGAGCAGTACTTC. It is translated as CASSAGLAGYEQYF.